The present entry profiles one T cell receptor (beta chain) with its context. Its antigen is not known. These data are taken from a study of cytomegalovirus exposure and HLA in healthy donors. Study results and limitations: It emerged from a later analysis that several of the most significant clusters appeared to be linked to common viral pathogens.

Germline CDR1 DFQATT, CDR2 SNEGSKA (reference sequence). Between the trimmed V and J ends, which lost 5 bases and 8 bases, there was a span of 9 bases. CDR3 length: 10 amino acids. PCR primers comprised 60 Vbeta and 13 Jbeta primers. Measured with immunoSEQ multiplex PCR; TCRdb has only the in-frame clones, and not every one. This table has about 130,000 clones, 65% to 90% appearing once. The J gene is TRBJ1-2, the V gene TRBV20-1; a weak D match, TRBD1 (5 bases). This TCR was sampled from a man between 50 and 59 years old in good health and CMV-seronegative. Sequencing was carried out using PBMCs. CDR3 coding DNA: TGCAGTGCTCAGAAGGGGGGCTACACCTTC. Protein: CSAQKGGYTF.